These 25 T cell receptor beta chains originate from one sample sequenced in a study of T-cell reconstitution after alpha-beta-depleted transplantation in children. Preparing the TCRbeta library involved the use of unique molecular identifiers. TCRdb ran MiXCR on the PCR reads and lists one entry per CDR3 protein. The sample carries around 94,000 distinct CDR3 sequences, approximately 5.4% recorded once. This sample comprised PBMCs, mostly from graft donor cells, obtained 60 days after TCRalphabeta/CD19-depleted stem cell transplant. These TCRs come from a female patient aged 2 to 10 who had a stem cell transplant for Fanconi anemia, so the T cells may come from the graft donor.

The chain links TRBV7-9 to TRBJ1-4; D is ambiguous. CDR3 length equals 14 residues. Trimming stripped 1 base from V and 7 bases from J, with 10 bases between. The germline CDR1 and CDR2 sequences are SEHNR and FQNEAQ (reference sequence). The CDR3 spells CASSLGTEGEKLFF. DNA for the CDR3: TGTGCCAGCAGCTTAGGGACGGAAGGTGAAAAACTGTTTTTT. Combining the CDR3 with reference TRBV7-9 and TRBJ1-4 gives the whole variable domain DTGVSQNPRHKITKRGQNVTFRCDPISEHNRLYWYRQTLGQGPEFLTYFQNEAQLEKSRLLSDRFSAERPKGSFSTLEIQRTEQGDSAMYLCASSLGTEGEKLFFGSGTQLSVL.

The table lists this clonotype with many counts. V gene TRBV11-1 combines with J gene TRBJ2-2, with 7 nucleotides matching TRBD2. This CDR3 comprises 19 residues. In germline, CDR1 is SGHAT, CDR2 FQDESV (reference sequence). J was trimmed by 1 base and V by 1 base; bases with no gene match: 12. Here the CDR3 reads CASSLEAGSLILNTGELFF. In nucleotides, the CDR3 is TGTGCCAGCAGCTTAGAAGCGGGATCACTAATACTGAACACCGGGGAGCTGTTTTTT.

The genes are TRBV11-2 and TRBJ2-7, with D possibly being TRBD1 (5 bases). V was cut by 6 bases and J by 0 bases, with 12 bases left in between. Germline V gene lookup returns CDR1 SGHAT and CDR2 FQNNGV. The CDR3 covers 14 residues. This chain's CDR3 is CASSPGAGSYEQYF. CDR3 in DNA: TGTGCCAGCAGTCCTGGGGCTGGCTCCTACGAGCAGTACTTC.

This clonotype was counted ten times or more. The genes are TRBV28 and TRBJ2-1; 11 bases match TRBD2. Germline V lookup: CDR1 MDHEN, CDR2 SYDVKM. V trimming: 6 bases; J trimming: 0 bases; junction bases outside the gene matches: 4. The CDR3 extends over 16 amino acids. The DNA for the CDR3 is TGTGCCAGCAGATCTCTAGCGGGGGGCTCCTACAATGAGCAGTTCTTC. Amino acids: CASRSLAGGSYNEQFF. Full variable domain (missing parts from reference TRBV28 and TRBJ2-1): DVKVTQSSRYLVKRTGEKVFLECVQDMDHENMFWYRQDPGLGLRLIYFSYDVKMKEKGDIPEGYSVSREKKERFSLILESASTNQTSMYLCASRSLAGGSYNEQFFGPGTRLTVL.

This clonotype has ten or more counts. The chain joins TRBV5-4 to TRBJ2-3; no clear D gene. Germline V lookup: CDR1 SGHNT, CDR2 YYREEE (reference sequence). V lost 3 bases and J 3 bases, leaving 5 bases between the germline ends. The CDR3 totals 12 residues. The CDR3 sequence is CASSYPTDTQYF. CDR3 sequence (DNA): TGTGCCAGCAGCTACCCAACAGATACGCAGTATTTT.

On this clonotype: A clone one base away is much larger, so this may be a read error. J is TRBJ2-7 and V is TRBV5-1; 9 nucleotides agree with TRBD1. V was pared by 6 bases and J by 3 bases, with 7 bases of the junction left unmatched. Germline CDR1 SGHRS, CDR2 YFSETQ. This CDR3 contains 14 residues. CDR3 bases: TGCGCCAGCATCCGCCCGGGACAGGGCTACGAGCAGTACTTC. Its translation: CASIRPGQGYEQYF.

The table lists this clonotype with many counts. The J gene is TRBJ2-3, the V gene TRBV7-3, with D hard to call. There are 14 residues in the CDR3. V gave up 2 bases and J gave up 3 bases, with 9 bases separating them. Germline CDR1 reads SGHTA; CDR2 reads FQGTGA. The CDR3 reads CASSLVDATDTQYF. In nucleotides, the CDR3 is TGTGCCAGCAGCTTAGTGGACGCAACAGATACGCAGTATTTT.

Many counts were recorded for this clonotype. The genes are TRBV29-1 and TRBJ2-5; D call uncertain. The germline V and J ends were trimmed by 5 bases and 4 bases, with 8 bases remaining between them. The CDR3 totals 11 residues. Germline CDR1 reads SQVTM; CDR2 reads ANQGSEA. This CDR3 is CSVLPPETQYF. For the CDR3, the DNA is TGCAGCGTTTTACCCCCAGAGACCCAGTACTTC.

In regard to this clonotype: Germline is not matched at one junction end, which may reflect a read error. The genes are TRBV5-1 and TRBJ1-5; D uncertain. CDR3 length: 18 amino acids. Looked up from germline, CDR1 is SGHRS and CDR2 is YFSETQ. The DNA for the CDR3 is TGCGCCAGCAGCCCACGACACCCCCAAGGAAATAGCAATCAGCCCGAGCATTTT. It codes for CASSPRHPQGNSNQPEHF.

This clonotype was picked up a small number of times. The genes are TRBV5-1 and TRBJ1-2; D is unclear. V lost 0 bases to trimming and J lost 2 bases, with 11 bases between them. CDR1 SGHRS and CDR2 YFSETQ come from the germline V gene. This CDR3 contains 15 residues. DNA of the CDR3: TGCGCCAGCAGCTTGGAAGTCAGACCCAACTATGGCTACACCTTC. As protein: CASSLEVRPNYGYTF.

This clonotype appeared many times. V gene TRBV10-3 combines with J gene TRBJ1-2; the D is unclear. Per germline, CDR1 ENHRY and CDR2 SYGVKD. The V gene lost 4 bases and the J gene lost 8 bases, with 8 bases spanning the gap. This CDR3 is built from 11 residues. CDR3 residues: CAISGAAGYTF. In DNA form, the CDR3 reads TGTGCCATCAGTGGGGCGGCGGGCTACACCTTC.

This clonotype was found many times. The CDR3 here is CSVATDLAKNIQYF. The CDR3 nucleotides read TGCAGCGTTGCAACAGACCTAGCCAAAAACATTCAGTACTTC. The chain joins TRBV29-1 to TRBJ2-4; D ambiguous. The CDR3 consists of 14 residues. The germline V and J ends were trimmed by 4 bases and 0 bases, with 10 bases remaining between them. The germline V gene encodes CDR1 SQVTM and CDR2 ANQGSEA.

This clonotype was found many times. The chain recombines TRBV20-1 with TRBJ2-3, with a tentative D call TRBD1 (5 bases). CDR1 and CDR2 (germline): DFQATT, SNEGSKA (reference sequence). The ends were cut back, 5 bases at V and 0 bases at J, with 12 bases in the middle. This CDR3 has 14 residues. CDR3 sequence reads: CSASIDSSTDTQYF. CDR3 in DNA: TGCAGTGCTTCAATCGACAGTAGCACAGATACGCAGTATTTT.

In this sample, this clonotype turned up a few times. The rearrangement joins TRBV3-1 to TRBJ2-2; D is uncertain. The CDR3 contains 17 residues. Trimming left V 0 bases short and J 4 bases short, with 15 bases between. Germline V gene lookup returns CDR1 LGHDT and CDR2 YNNKEL (reference sequence). CDR3 loop: CASSQDSRRLSTGELFF. CDR3 DNA: TGTGCCAGCAGCCAAGACAGCCGACGGCTTTCCACCGGGGAGCTGTTTTTT.

This clonotype was detected ten times or more. V usage is TRBV5-1 and J usage is TRBJ2-7; D is possibly TRBD2 (6 bases). Germline V gene lookup returns CDR1 SGHRS and CDR2 YFSETQ. The CDR3 runs 14 residues. Trimming shortened V by 2 bases and J by 2 bases, and 11 bases separated the two germline ends. CDR3 amino acids: CASSLRDSTYEQYF. The CDR3 DNA sequence: TGCGCCAGCAGCTTACGGGACTCGACCTACGAGCAGTACTTC.

The table lists this clonotype with many counts. The chain carries TRBV2 and TRBJ2-7, with TRBD1 matching 8 bases. Germline CDR1 reads SNHLY; CDR2 reads FYNNEI. The CDR3 covers 13 residues. This CDR3 is CSTYRQGSYEQYF. The CDR3 DNA follows: TGTTCCACCTACCGACAGGGGAGCTACGAGCAGTACTTC.

At least ten counts were recorded for this clonotype. V usage is TRBV28 and J usage is TRBJ2-3; 9 bases map to TRBD2. Germline CDR1 and CDR2: MDHEN and SYDVKM. The CDR3 contains 14 residues. The trim removed 10 bases at V and 11 bases at J, leaving 16 bases unmatched. As DNA, the CDR3 is TGTGCCACCGTCGCTAGCGGGGCGACTCGGCGGCAGTATTTT. It encodes CATVASGATRRQYF.

This clonotype was seen a handful of times. This chain joins TRBV7-2 and TRBJ2-4; D tentatively fits TRBD1 or TRBD2 (7 bases each). Germline CDR1 is SGHTA and CDR2 is FQGNSA. The ends were cut back, 5 bases at V and 3 bases at J, with 23 bases in the middle. There are 18 residues in the CDR3. The CDR3 nucleotides read TGTGCCAGCAGCGTACCGATTCAGGGGGGGGGCTTCAAAAACATTCAGTACTTC. Amino acid sequence: CASSVPIQGGGFKNIQYF.

This clonotype was seen a few times. The rearrangement links TRBV5-6 to TRBJ2-1; TRBD2 aligns across 14 bases. The J segment lost 7 bases and the V segment lost 4 bases, leaving 7 bases of the junction unmatched. This CDR3 region has 16 residues. Germline V gives CDR1 SGHDT, CDR2 YYEEEE. The CDR3, as DNA: TGTGCCAGCAGCCGCGGACTAGCGGGGGGTAGTAATGAGCAGTTCTTC. Its protein product is CASSRGLAGGSNEQFF.

In its sample, this clonotype was seen many times. The chain carries TRBV28 and TRBJ2-7; D uncertain. Germline CDR1 is MDHEN and CDR2 is SYDVKM. The CDR3 covers 15 residues. V lost 2 bases, J lost 1 base, and 12 bases lay in between. The CDR3 loop is CASSLRGLGSYEQYF. Written as DNA, the CDR3 is TGTGCCAGCAGTTTAAGAGGCCTTGGGTCCTACGAGCAGTACTTC.

This clonotype was counted at least ten times. The gene calls are TRBV7-8 and TRBJ2-1; 7 nucleotides agree with TRBD2. With 3 bases clipped from V and 9 bases from J, the junction kept 2 bases outside the gene matches. The CDR3 has 12 residues. CDR1 SGHVS and CDR2 FQNEAQ come from the germline V gene. CDR3 DNA sequence: TGTGCCAGCAGCTTCTCTAGCGGTGAGCAGTTCTTC. The encoded protein is CASSFSSGEQFF.

This clonotype was seen ten or more times. CDR3 amino acids: CAISEGLLAGTLDTQYF. The CDR3 DNA follows: TGTGCCATCAGTGAGGGGTTGCTAGCGGGAACTCTGGATACGCAGTATTTT. The rearrangement uses TRBV10-3 and TRBJ2-3; 9 positions agree with TRBD2. Trimming at V came to 2 bases and at J to 6 bases, leaving 12 bases not matched to a gene. Germline CDR1 is ENHRY and CDR2 is SYGVKD. CDR3 length: 17 residues.

J is TRBJ2-7 and V is TRBV20-1; TRBD2 is a possible D gene (6 bases). The CDR3 extends over 12 amino acids. V was trimmed by 3 bases and J by 2 bases, leaving 8 bases between them. CDR1 is DFQATT, CDR2 SNEGSKA, per germline (reference sequence). The CDR3 coding sequence is TGCAGTGCTAGTCTAGCGCCCTACGAGCAGTACTTC. It translates to CSASLAPYEQYF.

This clonotype was counted only a few times. This chain uses TRBV5-5 with TRBJ1-2; TRBD1 matches 10 bases. CDR1 is SGHKS and CDR2 is YYEKEE in the germline V gene (reference sequence). There are 16 residues in the CDR3. V lost 4 bases and J lost 0; bases outside the gene matches: 6. CDR3 loop: CASSSRDRGANYGYTF. The CDR3 bases are TGTGCCAGCAGCAGCCGGGACAGGGGAGCTAACTATGGCTACACCTTC.

This clonotype is medium-sized by share. V and J are TRBV12-3 or TRBV12-4 and TRBJ2-4; possible D gene TRBD2, 6 bases. The CDR3 runs to 16 residues. V was trimmed by 2 bases and J by 0 bases, leaving 11 bases between them. Here the CDR3 reads CASSLWGVLAKNIQYF. CDR3 coding DNA: TGTGCCAGCAGTTTATGGGGGGTGCTAGCCAAAAACATTCAGTACTTC.